Reported below is one T cell receptor (beta chain). This CDR3 has 17 residues. V lost 6 bases to trimming and J lost 8 bases; unmatched junction nucleotides: 13. The germline CDR1 and CDR2 sequences are KGHDR and SFDVKD. Original data processing: Researchers report that nucleated cell counts were estimated from reference gene primer amplification. Clones were read by immunoSEQ multiplex PCR, and TCRdb kept only the in-frame ones, dropping some. The DNA gave D and trimming, while V, J and clone size come from that table. Of about 76,000 clones detected, 70% to 90% appear once; the ten largest clones hold approximately 11%. The entry originates in a study of blood T cell repertoires in COVID-19. Study overall: Spain, Italy and the United States supplied samples that represented acute and convalescent COVID-19.

The TCR originated in a man aged 60 to 75 with COVID-19, enrolled during active disease. This chain connects TRBV24-1 to TRBJ2-1, with 12 bases fitting TRBD2. Material for sequencing was peripheral blood. Here the CDR3 DNA reads TGTGCCACCAGTTCCAAACCTGGACTAGCGGGAACCGATGAGCAGTTCTTC. It yields the protein CATSSKPGLAGTDEQFF.